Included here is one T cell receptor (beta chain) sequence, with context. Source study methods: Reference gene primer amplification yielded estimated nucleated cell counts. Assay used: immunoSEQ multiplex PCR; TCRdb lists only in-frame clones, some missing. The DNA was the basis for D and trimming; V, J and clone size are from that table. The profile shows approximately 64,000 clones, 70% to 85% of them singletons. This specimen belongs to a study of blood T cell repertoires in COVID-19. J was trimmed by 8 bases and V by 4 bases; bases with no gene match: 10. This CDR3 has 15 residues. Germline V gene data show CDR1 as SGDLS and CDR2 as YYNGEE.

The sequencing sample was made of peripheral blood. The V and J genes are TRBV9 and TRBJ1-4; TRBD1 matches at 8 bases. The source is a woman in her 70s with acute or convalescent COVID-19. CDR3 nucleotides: TGTGCCAGCAGCCAGACAGGGGCCGAAGGAGAAAAACTGTTTTTT. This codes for CASSQTGAEGEKLFF.